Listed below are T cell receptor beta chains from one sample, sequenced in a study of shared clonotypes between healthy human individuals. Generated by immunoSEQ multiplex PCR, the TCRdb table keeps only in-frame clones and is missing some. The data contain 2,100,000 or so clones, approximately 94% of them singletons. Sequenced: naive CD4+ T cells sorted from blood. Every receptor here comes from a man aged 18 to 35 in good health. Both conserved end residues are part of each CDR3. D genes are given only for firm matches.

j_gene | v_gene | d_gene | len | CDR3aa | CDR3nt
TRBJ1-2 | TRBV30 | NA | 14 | CASRDGGSNYGYTF | TGTGCCTCCCGGGACGGGGGGTCCAACTATGGCTACACCTTC
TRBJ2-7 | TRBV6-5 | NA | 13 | CASSSGGRDEQYF | TGTGCCAGCAGTTCTGGGGGCAGGGACGAGCAGTACTTC
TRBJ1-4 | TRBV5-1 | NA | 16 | CASSLGWGREDEKLFF | TGCGCCAGCAGCTTGGGCTGGGGGAGGGAAGATGAAAAACTGTTTTTT
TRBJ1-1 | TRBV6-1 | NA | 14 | CASSFTGPGTEAFF | TGTGCCAGCAGTTTTACAGGGCCGGGCACTGAAGCTTTCTTT
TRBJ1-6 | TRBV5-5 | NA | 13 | CASRDQLGSPLHF | TGTGCCAGCAGAGATCAGCTCGGTTCACCCCTCCACTTT
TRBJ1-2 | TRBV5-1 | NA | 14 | CASSLEPPTIGYTF | TGCGCCAGCAGCTTGGAGCCTCCGACGATCGGCTACACCTTC
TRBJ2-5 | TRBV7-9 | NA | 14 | CASSLARVQETQYF | TGTGCCAGCAGCTTGGCCAGGGTCCAAGAGACCCAGTACTTC
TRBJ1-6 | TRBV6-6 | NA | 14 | CASSQPGANSPLHF | TGTGCCAGCAGCCAGCCAGGGGCTAATTCACCCCTCCACTTT
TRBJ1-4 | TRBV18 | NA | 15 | CASSRVGDPDEKLFF | TGTGCCAGCTCACGGGTAGGGGACCCCGATGAAAAACTGTTTTTT
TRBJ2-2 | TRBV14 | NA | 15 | CASSQDLLSTGELFF | TGTGCCAGCAGCCAAGATTTACTGAGCACCGGGGAGCTGTTTTTT